Listed below are T cell receptor beta chains from one sample, sequenced in a study of blood T cell repertoires in COVID-19. Produced via immunoSEQ multiplex PCR; TCRdb's table is partial and in-frame only. The data contain about 150,000 clones, about nine tenths of them singletons. Sequencing was performed on peripheral blood. The receptors were sampled from a woman between 55 and 75 years old with active or convalescent COVID-19. Each CDR3 is given with its conserved first and last residue. The order of the fields is V gene, J gene, CDR3 protein.

TRBV9	TRBJ1-3	CASSPAGYSGNTIYF
TRBV5-1	TRBJ2-3	CASSYSGGVGDTQYF
TRBV9	TRBJ1-2	CASSVESGWGYTF
TRBV9	TRBJ2-1	CASSVAGGSYNEQFF
TRBV6-5	TRBJ1-1	CASSYLSGGDTEAFF
TRBV7-8	TRBJ1-1	CASSPMGQGVNTEAFF
TRBV24-1	TRBJ2-7	CATSDSTGTGVERQYF
TRBV11-3	TRBJ2-7	CASSLLEDSSYEQYF
TRBV24-1	TRBJ1-2	CATSDSAGDRVVANYGYTF
TRBV19	TRBJ2-2	CASSGYRENGELFF
TRBV4-1	TRBJ2-6	CASSQRHGQALSGANVLTF
TRBV5-1	TRBJ1-1	CASSLPRGQNTEAFF
TRBV7-2	TRBJ2-7	CASSLGLQATYEQYF
TRBV4-1	TRBJ1-2	CASSQDRINYGYTF
TRBV7-9	TRBJ2-5	CASSRGVGETQYF
TRBV25-1	TRBJ1-2	CASSESGQEYSYGYTF
TRBV19	TRBJ1-2	CASSMGSNYGYTF
TRBV6-5	TRBJ2-2	CASLDRAHNTGELFF
TRBV10-3	TRBJ1-2	CAISDSTGTAYGYTF
TRBV6-6	TRBJ1-1	CASPPGTRVNTEAFF
TRBV5-1	TRBJ1-1	CASSLGFGAFF
TRBV27	TRBJ1-6	CASRRGYAGTDFSPLHF
TRBV6-2/TRBV6-3	TRBJ2-5	CASSYDARDQETQYF
TRBV7-2	TRBJ2-7	CASSRDRGIREQYF
TRBV30	TRBJ2-3	CAWSADWFQTTDTQYF
TRBV2	TRBJ2-7	CASSGLLAGVTYEQYF
TRBV4-1	TRBJ1-2	CASSQDSQNYGYTF
TRBV7-8	TRBJ2-7	CASSLGRDYEQYF
TRBV6-5	TRBJ2-6	CASSTREAGANVLTF
TRBV5-1	TRBJ2-3	CASSLVSAGGPGDTQYF
TRBV5-1	TRBJ2-5	CASSDNLGETQYF
TRBV19	TRBJ2-5	CATRQAGETQYF
TRBV7-9	TRBJ2-7	CASSPGPDPGRGEQYF
TRBV29-1	TRBJ1-3	CSVASGNTIYF
TRBV6-5	TRBJ1-6	CASGRDAGNSPLHF
TRBV18	TRBJ1-4	CASSPSTGQGNEKLFF
TRBV11-2	TRBJ2-2	CASSLGQTGELFF
TRBV6-1	TRBJ2-5	CASSERGPRGAQYF